The 3 T cell receptor beta chains below come from one sample, sequenced in a study of T cells in women clearing cervical HPV infection. Measured with immunoSEQ multiplex PCR; TCRdb has only the in-frame clones, and not every one. This sample's clone table lists some 16,000 clones. Material for sequencing was blood buffy coat. The receptors were gathered from a woman between 18 and 70 years old with a cervical HPV16 infection that either progressed to CIN3+ or cleared (not recorded which).

The CDR3 bases that were read are TGCGCCAGCAGCTCGACAGCAACTAATGAAAAA. This sequence encodes CASSSTATNEK. The full CDR3 sequence reads CASSSTATNEKLFF. This sequence joins TRBV5-1 and TRBJ1-4, with D perhaps matching TRBD1 (5 bases). The read halts 3 residues ahead of the CDR3 end, with the missing end drawn from the germline J gene. The CDR3 spans 14 residues. The ends were cut back, 3 bases at V and 0 bases at J, with 6 bases in the middle. Looked up from germline, CDR1 is SGHRS and CDR2 is YFSETQ. Drawing the rest from reference TRBV5-1 and TRBJ1-4, the complete variable domain is KAGVTQTPRYLIKTRGQQVTLSCSPISGHRSVSWYQQTPGQGLQFLFEYFSETQRNKGNFPGRFSGRQFSNSRSEMNVSTLELGDSALYLCASSSTATNEKLFFGSGTQLSVL.

In the case of this clone: The CDR3 end is not reached by the read, which stops 3 residues before it; the germline J gene fills it in. The gene calls are TRBV20-1 and TRBJ1-3; D is ambiguous. V dropped 1 base and J dropped 4 bases, with 14 bases sitting between them. From germline, CDR1 is DFQATT and CDR2 SNEGSKA (reference sequence). The CDR3 has 15 amino acids. This CDR3 is CSARAGPSSGNTIYF. The sequenced CDR3 bases are TGCAGTGCTAGAGCTGGGCCGAGTTCCGGAAACACC.

Notes on this clone: The observed sequence ends 3 residues before the CDR3 terminus, with the missing tail filled in from the germline J gene. This chain connects TRBV20-1 to TRBJ2-3; 11 bases line up with TRBD2. Germline V gene data show CDR1 as DFQATT and CDR2 as SNEGSKA (reference sequence). CDR3 length: 17 residues. J was trimmed by 4 bases and V by 0 bases; bases with no gene match: 9. CDR3 DNA (partial): TGCAGTGCTAGAGACCCGAATAGCGGGGGGGCGGCAGATACG. It encodes CSARDPNSGGAADT. The complete CDR3 sequence is CSARDPNSGGAADTQYF.